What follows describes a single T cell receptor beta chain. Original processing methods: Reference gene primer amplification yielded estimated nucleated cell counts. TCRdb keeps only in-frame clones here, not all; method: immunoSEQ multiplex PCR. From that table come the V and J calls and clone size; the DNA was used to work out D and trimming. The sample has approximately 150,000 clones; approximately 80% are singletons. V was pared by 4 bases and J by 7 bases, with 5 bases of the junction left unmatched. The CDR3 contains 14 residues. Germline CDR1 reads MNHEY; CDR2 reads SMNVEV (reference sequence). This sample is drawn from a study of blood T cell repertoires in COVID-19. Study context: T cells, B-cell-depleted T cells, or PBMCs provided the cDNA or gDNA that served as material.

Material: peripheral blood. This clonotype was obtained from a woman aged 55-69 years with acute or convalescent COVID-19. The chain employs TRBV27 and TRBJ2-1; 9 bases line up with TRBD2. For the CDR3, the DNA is TGTGCCAGCAGTTCGGGCGGGAGGGGTAATGAGCAGTTCTTC. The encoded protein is CASSSGGRGNEQFF.